This T cell receptor (beta chain) was sequenced in a study of monozygotic twins with inflammatory bowel disease (dated by TCRdb to about 2019). Notes on the research overall: A total of about 28 monozygotic twin pairs were included in the full study, comprising nine German pairs (four IBD-concordant, five IBD-discordant) and 19 IBD-discordant Danish pairs. Disease-associated traits were sought mainly through comparisons between IBD patients and their genetically identical healthy co-twins within discordant pairs. Each individual had, on average, about 151 000 unique TCRalpha sequences and 181 000 unique TCRbeta sequences available for analysis. What the study reported, not specific to this receptor: Fewer clonotypes were shared with other individuals by IBD patients than by healthy twins, most markedly in patients showing signs of disease activity. Concordant and discordant twins showed no difference in repertoire similarity, possibly because of limited statistical power. The analysis was unable to tell different T cell subtypes apart. The results gave no support for a single strong signal or clonotype linked to IBD. A decrease in TCRbeta repertoire diversity, as measured by inverse Simpson index, was observed in IBD patients compared with their healthy co-twins. Because patients received different immunosuppressive treatments, the repertoires may have picked up extra background noise and variability between individuals.

From each donor, a 2.5 ml peripheral blood sample was drawn into PAXgene tubes and stored at -80 degrees C. Total RNA was isolated from whole blood with the PAXgene blood miRNA kit on an automated QIAcube, without T cell sorting. Peripheral blood from monozygotic twin pairs who were concordant or discordant for inflammatory bowel disease underwent deep TCRalpha and TCRbeta repertoire profiling using unique molecular barcoding. Smoking habits were recorded for all twin pairs, and each individual was classified as a current, former or never smoker. Library generation was performed with 5' RACE. For each TCR library, around 3,500 ng of total RNA was used. For each sample, cDNA was synthesized in eight separate reactions using SMARTScribe reverse transcriptase. Unique molecular identifiers containing a 6-nucleotide sample barcode were introduced through template switching during cDNA synthesis. TCRalpha and TCRbeta cDNA was amplified by two nested PCRs of roughly 15 and 9 cycles, with bead purification after each PCR. Before amplification, the cDNA was treated with uracil DNA-glycosylase and purified using the QIAquick PCR purification kit. The second PCR added Illumina TruSeq-compatible adapters along with sample-specific barcodes. TapeStation and Qubit were used to check library quality and concentration, and around 4.7 ng of each library was pooled. Sequencing of pooled libraries was carried out on an Illumina HiSeq2500 single-index Rapid Run using 2 x 100 bp reads and custom sequencing primers. The paper's processing steps were these. MiGEC version 1.2.6 was used for UMI-based consensus assembly, which corrected PCR and sequencing errors. MiXCR version 2.1.1 was used to carry out V(D)J alignment, clonotype assembly and CDR3 extraction. To normalise gene usage, clonotype sharing and MAIT/NKT TCR abundance, the analysis used the top 1000, 10 000 and 20 000 clonotypes per sample. Diversity was computed as the inverse Simpson index with the vegan R package after downsampling to 27 000 UMIs. Paired Mann-Whitney U tests were applied to discordant twin pairs, with Benjamini-Hochberg correction for multiple testing. With the reads reprocessed by TCRdb, a single entry stands for each CDR3 protein sequence and no DNA is reported. The V and J calls here are based on TCRdb, not the publication. This sample's table carries hundreds of thousands of distinct CDR3 sequences. The ten largest clonotypes hold approximately 5.4% of the sample.

From the cysteine up to the phenylalanine, the CDR3 has a length of 18 residues. DNA is not recorded here. The germline V gene provides CDR1 SGDLS and CDR2 YYNGEE. As to this clonotype: Its binding antigen is unknown.

This chain is built from TRBV9 and TRBJ2-2; TCRdb calls TRBD1, which cannot be checked without DNA. This receptor was obtained from a human donor with ulcerative colitis or Crohn's disease, or a healthy co-twin of an affected twin (not recorded which). Sequenced sample: blood. The CDR3 loop reads CASSVDGQGRSRTGELFF.